Included here is one T cell receptor (beta chain) sequence, with context. These data are taken from a study of blood T cell repertoires in COVID-19. Study-level information: Material from acute and convalescent COVID-19 was sourced from the United States, Italy and Spain. From T cells, B-cell-depleted T cells, or PBMCs came the material, which was cDNA or gDNA.

The authors' processing: Estimated nucleated cell counts came from reference gene primer amplification. Generated by immunoSEQ multiplex PCR, the TCRdb table keeps only in-frame clones and is missing some. The D gene and trimming were derived from the DNA, and the V and J assignments and clone size from that table. The sample holds roughly 330,000 clones; 85% to 90% are singletons and the top ten take under 4.5%. The ends lost 5 bases at V and 4 bases at J; junction bases unmatched: 4. Germline V gene sequence: CDR1 LNHDA, CDR2 SQIVND (reference sequence). This CDR3 is built from 13 residues. This receptor was obtained from a woman aged 50 to 60 with active or convalescent COVID-19. The sample was peripheral blood. V is TRBV19 and J is TRBJ1-1, with 7 bases that match TRBD1. CDR3 sequence reads: CASSPNRGTEAFF. CDR3 nucleotides: TGTGCCAGTAGTCCAAACAGGGGCACTGAAGCTTTCTTT.